This TCR beta chain was recorded in a study of T cells in localized non-small cell lung cancer. By share, this clone counts as medium-sized. The target antigen is unknown. There are 15 residues in the CDR3. Germline loops: CDR1 SGHNT, CDR2 YENEEA. V was pared by 5 bases and J by 5 bases, with 16 bases between. Whole-study results and caveats: Elevated circulating T cell density in blood was associated with longer overall survival. Sequencing was limited to one tumor region, leaving the possibility of heterogeneity open. A median of approximately 50 of the top 100 tumor clones appeared in adjacent lung, which was paired and uninvolved.

Libraries were prepared by immunoSEQ multiplex PCR; TCRdb keeps only in-frame clonotypes and omits some of them. The repertoire holds about 3,500 clones, 33% seen once, with approximately 6.6% in the top ten. V is TRBV11-3 and J is TRBJ1-5, with TRBD1 as a possible D gene (6 bases). The sequence was collected from a woman aged 35 to 69 with stage I lung adenocarcinoma. Sequenced material: normal lung tissue next to the tumor, taken before any cancer treatment. The CDR3 loop is CASSATQGGDQPQHF. The CDR3 region has the DNA TGTGCCAGCAGCGCTACACAGGGTGGGGATCAGCCCCAGCATTTT.